The 8 T cell receptor beta chains in this list originate from one sample, sequenced in a study of tumor-infiltrating lymphocytes in localized non-small cell lung cancer. Assay used: immunoSEQ multiplex PCR; TCRdb lists only in-frame clones, some missing. This repertoire shows about 10,000 clones, 50% to 75% found once; its top ten account for about a tenth. Sequenced material: uninvolved lung tissue not adjacent to the tumor. Receptor source: a human donor with non-small cell lung cancer.

The genes are TRBV7-4 and TRBJ1-5; TRBD1 is a possible D gene (6 bases). Germline CDR1 and CDR2: SGHVT and SQSDAQ. The CDR3 covers 16 residues. V dropped 2 bases and J dropped 8 bases, with 19 bases sitting between them. CDR3 DNA: TGTGCCAGCAGCTTACGGTCCGGGGGGCTGGGGGAGCCCCAGCATTTT. As protein: CASSLRSGGLGEPQHF.

The rearrangement joins TRBV9 to TRBJ2-5; 7 nucleotides agree with TRBD2. The V gene's germline CDR1 is SGDLS and CDR2 YYNGEE. CDR3 size: 15 residues. The junction had 12 bases not matched to a gene; V was cut back by 5 bases and J by 5 bases. The CDR3 DNA reads TGTGCCAGCAGTTCCCATGGAGCGGGGAGTGAGACCCAGTACTTC. Translating gives CASSSHGAGSETQYF.

The chain joins TRBV15 to TRBJ1-5; TRBD1 is a possible D gene (6 bases). CDR3 size: 14 residues. Germline V CDR1 and CDR2: LNHNV, YYDKDF (reference sequence). V was shortened by 5 bases and J by 7 bases, with 15 bases between the two germline ends. The CDR3 protein is CATSWRGLEQPQHF. The CDR3 bases are TGTGCCACCAGCTGGCGGGGGCTGGAGCAGCCCCAGCATTTT.

This clone is labeled as medium-sized. The J gene is TRBJ1-6, the V gene TRBV28; D is perhaps TRBD1 (6 bases). The CDR3 runs 15 residues. V gave up 3 bases and J gave up 9 bases, with 15 bases separating them. Germline assignment: CDR1 MDHEN and CDR2 SYDVKM. This chain's CDR3 is CASSLMTGQFSPLHF. As DNA, the CDR3 is TGTGCCAGCAGTTTGATGACAGGCCAATTTTCACCCCTCCACTTT.

This sequence joins TRBV2 and TRBJ2-1; perhaps TRBD1 as D (6 bases). The CDR3 is 13 amino acids. V was trimmed by 11 bases and J by 10 bases, leaving 21 bases between them. In germline, CDR1 is SNHLY, CDR2 FYNNEI. The CDR3: CADSVEGVQEQFF. In DNA form, the CDR3 reads TGTGCCGACAGCGTCGAGGGGGTACAGGAGCAGTTCTTC.

This sequence joins TRBV9 and TRBJ2-5; a possible D gene is TRBD2 (5 bases). V was pared by 4 bases and J by 0 bases, with 13 bases between. CDR1 is SGDLS and CDR2 is YYNGEE in the germline V gene. The length of the CDR3 is 15 residues. The CDR3 sequence is CASSRPGSNQETQYF. CDR3 sequence (DNA): TGTGCCAGCAGCCGGCCGGGATCTAACCAAGAGACCCAGTACTTC.

This clone is a singleton in its sample. V is TRBV19 and J is TRBJ1-1, with 9 bases lining up with TRBD1. Germline CDR1 and CDR2: LNHDA and SQIVND (reference sequence). The CDR3 length is 16 residues. V shed 6 bases and J 2 bases; nucleotides not matched to a gene: 10. CDR3 protein: CASRSGTGSRNTEAFF. CDR3 DNA: TGTGCCAGTAGATCCGGGACAGGGTCGAGAAACACTGAAGCTTTCTTT. Full variable domain (missing parts from reference TRBV19 and TRBJ1-1): DGGITQSPKYLFRKEGQNVTLSCEQNLNHDAMYWYRQDPGQGLRLIYYSQIVNDFQKGDIAEGYSVSREKKESFPLTVTSAQKNPTAFYLCASRSGTGSRNTEAFFGQGTRLTVV.

The rearrangement uses TRBV14 and TRBJ1-2; TRBD1 might be the D (6 bases). From germline, CDR1 is SGHDN and CDR2 FVKESK. The length of the CDR3 is 13 residues. V was clipped by 4 bases and J by 1 base, with 7 bases between them. CDR3 DNA: TGTGCCAGCAGCCTACAGGGTAACTATGGCTACACCTTC. It yields the protein CASSLQGNYGYTF.